The 22 T cell receptor beta chains below all came from one sample that was sequenced in a study of molecular identifiers for immune sequencing clone quantification. Each CDR3 protein gets one entry after TCRdb re-called the PCR reads with MiXCR. The table includes about 640,000 distinct CDR3 sequences, just under 20% detected once. Input material: naive CD8+ T cells from blood, with Jurkat cell RNA spiked in. Stated subset: FACS-sorted CD8+CD4-CCR7+CD45RA+ naive T cells. The receptors here all came from a human donor in good health. Some libraries in this study had Jurkat cell RNA spiked in.

There are many counts of this clonotype. This chain links TRBV2 with TRBJ2-7, with unresolved D. The CDR3 contains 12 residues. V lost 5 bases and J lost 3, with 8 bases in between. CDR1 and CDR2 from the germline V gene are SNHLY and FYNNEI. The CDR3: CASSSTDYEQYF. In nucleotides, the CDR3 is TGTGCCAGCAGTTCGACGGACTACGAGCAGTACTTC.

This clonotype was seen a handful of times. The chain carries TRBV12-3 or TRBV12-4 and TRBJ2-1; 9 positions match TRBD1. This CDR3 comprises 15 residues. V lost 6 bases, J lost 8 bases, and 11 bases stayed unmatched. The CDR3 loop is CASRLRDRDSYEQFF. CDR3 in DNA: TGTGCCAGCAGGCTCCGGGACAGGGACAGTTATGAGCAGTTCTTC.

This clonotype appeared many times. This rearrangement joins TRBV28 to TRBJ1-4; 8 positions match TRBD1. CDR1 is MDHEN and CDR2 is SYDVKM in the germline V gene. The CDR3 runs 16 residues. The V and J ends lost 3 bases and 3 bases, in that order; junction bases with no gene match: 6. The DNA of the CDR3 is TGTGCCAGCAGTTTGGATTCAGGGGGCTCTAATGAAAAACTGTTTTTT. Its translation is CASSLDSGGSNEKLFF.

In its sample, this clonotype was seen many times. The chain has TRBV5-1 and TRBJ2-3; 10 nucleotides align to TRBD1. Germline CDR1 reads SGHRS; CDR2 reads YFSETQ. V dropped 3 bases and J dropped 3; count of bases not matched to a gene: 10. The CDR3 length is 17 residues. The CDR3 is CASSYFSGQGMTDTQYF. The CDR3 DNA follows: TGCGCCAGCAGCTATTTTTCGGGACAGGGGATGACAGATACGCAGTATTTT.

This clonotype was counted at least ten times. J is TRBJ2-1 and V is TRBV7-2; the match to TRBD2 covers 9 bases. The CDR3 has 18 residues. Losses at the gene ends were 1 base for V and 4 bases for J; bases not matched to a gene: 11. Germline lookup yields CDR1 SGHTA and CDR2 FQGNSA. CDR3 coding DNA: TGTGCCAGCAGCTTAGATTCTCGACTAGCGGAAGAATACAATGAGCAGTTCTTC. It encodes CASSLDSRLAEEYNEQFF.

This clonotype showed up many times. The chain employs TRBV18 and TRBJ1-1; D may be TRBD1 (6 bases). The CDR3 is made up of 17 amino acids. V was pared by 3 bases and J by 0 bases, with 17 bases between. From germline, CDR1 is KGHSH and CDR2 LQKENI. CDR3 sequence reads: CASSPAWDTHMNTEAFF. CDR3 DNA sequence: TGTGCCAGCTCACCTGCCTGGGACACACACATGAACACTGAAGCTTTCTTT.

This clonotype was counted many times. The CDR3 DNA sequence: TGTGCCTGGAGTACTAGCGGGAGTTACGAGCAGTACTTC. Protein sequence: CAWSTSGSYEQYF. The gene calls are TRBV30 and TRBJ2-7; 11 bases align to TRBD2. After removal of 2 bases from V and 4 bases from J, the junction contained 1 base not matched to a gene. The CDR3 runs to 13 residues. Per the germline V gene, CDR1 is GTSNPN and CDR2 is SVGIG (reference sequence).

The rearrangement links TRBV5-4 to TRBJ2-2, with D possibly matching TRBD1 (8 bases). The V gene lost 4 bases and the J gene lost 8 bases, with 21 bases spanning the gap. Germline-derived CDR1 and CDR2 are SGHNT and YYREEE (reference sequence). This CDR3 is 16 amino acids long. CDR3: CASSNPGRTGLGELFF. For the CDR3, the DNA is TGTGCCAGCAGCAACCCCGGGAGGACAGGGTTGGGGGAGCTGTTTTTT.

This clonotype was recorded at least ten times. CDR3 region: CAISAGQGAYEQYF. Here the CDR3 DNA reads TGTGCCATCAGTGCCGGGCAGGGCGCTTACGAGCAGTACTTC. The V and J genes are TRBV10-3 and TRBJ2-7; TRBD1 might be the D (5 bases). V lost 4 bases to trimming and J lost 4 bases, with 14 bases between them. CDR3 size: 14 residues. Germline V gene lookup returns CDR1 ENHRY and CDR2 SYGVKD.

Notes on this clonotype: The junction departs from germline at one end; a sequencing error may be responsible. This sequence joins TRBV7-9 and TRBJ2-7, with a possible D match to TRBD1 (7 bases). CDR1 SEHNR and CDR2 FQNEAQ come from the germline V gene (reference sequence). The CDR3 sequence is 17 residues long. CDR3 protein: CAGSPTGAPGGSYEQYF. Written as DNA, the CDR3 is TGTGCCGGCAGCCCTACAGGGGCCCCCGGGGGTTCCTACGAGCAGTACTTC.

This clonotype was seen more than once but under ten times. This chain uses TRBV19 with TRBJ1-5; 7 nucleotides line up with TRBD1. The length of the CDR3 is 14 residues. V shed 5 bases and J 5 bases; nucleotides not matched to a gene: 6. Germline lookup yields CDR1 LNHDA and CDR2 SQIVND (reference sequence). CDR3 nucleotides: TGTGCCAGTAGTCAAGGGACAGCGTATCAGCCCCAGCATTTT. Its translation: CASSQGTAYQPQHF. The full variable domain, in which reference TRBV19 and TRBJ1-5 provide the parts outside the CDR3, is DGGITQSPKYLFRKEGQNVTLSCEQNLNHDAMYWYRQDPGQGLRLIYYSQIVNDFQKGDIAEGYSVSREKKESFPLTVTSAQKNPTAFYLCASSQGTAYQPQHFGDGTRLSIL.

Turning to this clonotype: A read error may be the cause here, since a much bigger clone is one base away. The conserved phenylalanine or tryptophan is not found at the CDR3 terminus, so this likely reflects a read error. V is TRBV7-9 and J is TRBJ2-7; possibly TRBD1 for D (5 bases). CDR3 length: 14 amino acids. The germline V gene has CDR1 SEHNR and CDR2 FQNEAQ (reference sequence). The CDR3 DNA is TGCGCCAGCAGCCAAGATCAGGGAACCTACGAGCAGTACCTC. Amino acids: CASSQDQGTYEQYL.

This clonotype was picked up many times. The rearrangement uses TRBV4-3 and TRBJ2-7; possibly TRBD2 for D (5 bases). Germline V lookup: CDR1 LGHNA, CDR2 YSLEER. Deletions cut 0 bases from V and 5 bases from J, with 11 bases between. There are 14 residues in the CDR3. CDR3 in DNA: TGCGCCAGCAGCCAAGAAGTCGGGGTGCACGAGCAGTACTTC. It encodes CASSQEVGVHEQYF.

There are many counts of this clonotype. The CDR3 sequence: CASSLLASTDTQYF. The CDR3, as DNA: TGTGCCAGCAGCTTACTAGCAAGCACAGATACGCAGTATTTT. This rearrangement joins TRBV27 to TRBJ2-3, with D possibly matching TRBD2 (6 bases). The germline CDR1 and CDR2 sequences are MNHEY and SMNVEV (reference sequence). This CDR3 comprises 14 residues. Trimming stripped 6 bases from V and 0 bases from J, with 10 bases between.

The rearrangement uses TRBV19 and TRBJ2-7; 8 bases align to TRBD2. In germline, CDR1 is LNHDA, CDR2 SQIVND (reference sequence). The CDR3 contains 18 residues. Germline trimming cut 3 bases from V and 0 bases from J; bases unmatched to any gene: 13. The CDR3 sequence is CASSISTRSGTSSYEQYF. CDR3 DNA: TGTGCCAGTAGTATTTCCACCCGCTCCGGGACTAGCTCCTACGAGCAGTACTTC.

This clonotype occurred many times. The chain uses TRBV30 and TRBJ1-5; 7 bases match TRBD1. V lost 2 bases, J lost 5 bases, and 9 bases stayed unmatched. The germline CDR1 and CDR2 sequences are GTSNPN and SVGIG (reference sequence). The CDR3 covers 15 residues. CDR3 in DNA: TGTGCCTGGAGTTGGGGCCAGGGGGGTGATCAGCCCCAGCATTTT. Its translation: CAWSWGQGGDQPQHF.

This clonotype was counted many times. In nucleotides, the CDR3 is TGTGCCAGCACCCGGAGGTCGGCGGGGAGCCCCTACGAGCAGTACTTC. Its translation is CASTRRSAGSPYEQYF. The chain employs TRBV5-6 and TRBJ2-7; possible D gene TRBD2, 6 bases. This CDR3 spans 16 amino acids. V gave up 6 bases and J gave up 2 bases, with 21 bases separating them. The germline gives CDR1 SGHDT, CDR2 YYEEEE.

The chain couples TRBV12-3 or TRBV12-4 to TRBJ1-2; D ambiguous. The CDR3 loop spans 15 amino acids. Trimming cost V 1 base and J 0 bases, with 9 bases left between them. The CDR3: CASSLEAGANYGYTF. Written as DNA, the CDR3 is TGTGCCAGCAGTTTAGAGGCGGGTGCTAACTATGGCTACACCTTC.

This clonotype was counted at least ten times. This chain uses TRBV6-2 or TRBV6-3 with TRBJ1-5; D may be TRBD1 (6 bases). Germline CDR1 is MNHEY and CDR2 is SVGEGT. This CDR3 is 14 amino acids long. Trimming took 6 bases from V and 4 from J, leaving 13 bases between them. CDR3 in amino acids: CASRDVQGNQPQHF. CDR3 bases: TGTGCCAGCAGGGACGTACAGGGTAATCAGCCCCAGCATTTT.

This clonotype was seen many times. The chain joins TRBV11-2 to TRBJ2-7; 10 nucleotides agree with TRBD1. Trimming at V came to 4 bases and at J to 6 bases, leaving 3 bases not matched to a gene. Per the germline V gene, CDR1 is SGHAT and CDR2 is FQNNGV. The CDR3 totals 13 residues. The CDR3 region is CASSSTGGSEQYF. The DNA for the CDR3 is TGTGCCAGCAGCTCGACAGGGGGCAGCGAGCAGTACTTC.

This clonotype occurred many times. The V and J genes are TRBV5-6 and TRBJ2-3, with unresolved D. Trimming removed 3 bases from V and 4 bases from J, with 6 bases in between. Germline CDR1 SGHDT, CDR2 YYEEEE. The CDR3 loop spans 12 amino acids. CDR3 sequence (DNA): TGTGCCAGCAGCTCCCTTCCAGATACGCAGTATTTT. This sequence encodes CASSSLPDTQYF. The whole variable domain, remainder taken from reference TRBV5-6 and TRBJ2-3, is DAGVTQSPTHLIKTRGQQVTLRCSPKSGHDTVSWYQQALGQGPQFIFQYYEEEERQRGNFPDRFSGHQFPNYSSELNVNALLLGDSALYLCASSSLPDTQYFGPGTRLTVL.

The chain couples TRBV5-1 to TRBJ2-2; 10 bases agree with TRBD1. The CDR3 spans 16 residues. CDR1 SGHRS and CDR2 YFSETQ come from the germline V gene. Trimming at V came to 3 bases and at J to 6 bases, leaving 8 bases not matched to a gene. The CDR3 region is CASSYPGQGFAGELFF. Here the CDR3 DNA reads TGCGCCAGCAGCTACCCGGGACAGGGGTTTGCCGGGGAGCTGTTTTTT.